A single T cell receptor (beta chain) is shown here with its context. CDR1 and CDR2 (germline): MNHEY, SVGEGT. Trimming cost V 3 bases and J 2 bases, with 14 bases left between them. The CDR3 is 15 amino acids. Measured with immunoSEQ multiplex PCR; TCRdb has only the in-frame clones, and not every one. The table lists hundreds of thousands of clones, about 85% of them singletons. Before being deemed recovered, Cohort 3 donors had two negative PCRs, clearance, or symptom resolution. These data originate in a study of blood T cell repertoires in COVID-19. On the study more broadly: The cDNA or gDNA used as material had been derived from T cells, B-cell-depleted T cells, or PBMCs.

The sample taken for sequencing was PBMCs or T cells enriched from blood (not recorded which). The chain recombines TRBV6-2 or TRBV6-3 with TRBJ2-7; D is perhaps TRBD1 (6 bases). The TCR comes from a woman aged 45-65 years who had recovered from COVID-19. The CDR3 reads CASSYQGRGTYEQYF. The CDR3 DNA sequence: TGTGCCAGCAGTTATCAGGGCAGGGGCACCTACGAGCAGTACTTC.